This TCR beta chain stems from a study of blood T cell repertoires in COVID-19. On the study more broadly: The study drew acute and convalescent COVID-19 samples from the United States, Italy and Spain.

CDR1 SGDLS and CDR2 YYNGEE come from the germline V gene. This CDR3 comprises 13 residues. V lost 3 bases, J lost 4 bases, and 10 bases lay in between. Original data processing: Amplification of reference gene primers provided the estimated nucleated cell counts. Some clones are missing from TCRdb's copy, which holds only in-frame ones; the method was immunoSEQ multiplex PCR. V and J calls and clone size are as listed in that table; D and trimming were resolved from the DNA. The repertoire includes some 150,000 clones, around 81% of them detected once, and under 3% sits in the top ten. The chain links TRBV9 to TRBJ1-2; D may be TRBD1 (6 bases). The receptor's source is a woman aged 40 to 55 with active or convalescent COVID-19. Sequencing was performed on peripheral blood. In DNA, the CDR3 is TGTGCCAGCAGCGGGGACACTATCTATGGCTACACCTTC. It encodes CASSGDTIYGYTF.